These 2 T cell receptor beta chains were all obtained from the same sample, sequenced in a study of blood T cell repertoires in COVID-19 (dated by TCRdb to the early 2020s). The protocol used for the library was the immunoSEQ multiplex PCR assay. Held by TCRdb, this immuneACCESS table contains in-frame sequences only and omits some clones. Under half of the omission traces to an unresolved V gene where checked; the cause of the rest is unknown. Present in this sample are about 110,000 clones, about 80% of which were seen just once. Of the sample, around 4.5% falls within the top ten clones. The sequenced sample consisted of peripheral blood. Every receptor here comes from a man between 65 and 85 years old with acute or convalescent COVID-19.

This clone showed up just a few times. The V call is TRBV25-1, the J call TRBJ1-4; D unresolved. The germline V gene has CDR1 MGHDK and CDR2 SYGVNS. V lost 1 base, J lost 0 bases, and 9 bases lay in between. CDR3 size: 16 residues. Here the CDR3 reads CASSELRGSTNEKLFF. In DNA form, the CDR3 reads TGTGCCAGCAGTGAATTGCGGGGTTCAACTAATGAAAAACTGTTTTTT.

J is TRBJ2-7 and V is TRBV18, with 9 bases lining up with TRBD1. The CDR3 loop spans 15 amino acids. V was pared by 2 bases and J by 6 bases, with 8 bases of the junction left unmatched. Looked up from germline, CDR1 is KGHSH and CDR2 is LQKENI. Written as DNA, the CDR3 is TGTGCCAGCTCACCAGGTCTGACAGGGGGAAGCGAGCAGTACTTC. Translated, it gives CASSPGLTGGSEQYF.